The clone carrying this T cell receptor (beta chain) occurred a few times. The J segment lost 0 bases and the V segment lost 6 bases, leaving 9 bases of the junction unmatched. Germline V gives CDR1 SEHNR, CDR2 FQNEAQ (reference sequence). This CDR3 is 16 amino acids long. TCRdb analysed the 5' RACE reads with MiXCR anew, one entry per CDR3 protein. The sample has some 420,000 distinct CDR3 sequences; around a sixth are singletons. This sample stems from a study of T cells after yellow fever vaccination. The sequenced sample was PBMCs, obtained before the yellow fever booster vaccination. The V call is TRBV7-9, the J call TRBJ2-3; 7 bases are shared with TRBD2. This sequence originates from a man younger than 30 who received the YFV17D yellow fever vaccine. CDR3 protein: CASRSFRTSSTDTQYF. In nucleotides, the CDR3 is TGTGCCAGCAGATCGTTTAGGACTAGTAGCACAGATACGCAGTATTTT.